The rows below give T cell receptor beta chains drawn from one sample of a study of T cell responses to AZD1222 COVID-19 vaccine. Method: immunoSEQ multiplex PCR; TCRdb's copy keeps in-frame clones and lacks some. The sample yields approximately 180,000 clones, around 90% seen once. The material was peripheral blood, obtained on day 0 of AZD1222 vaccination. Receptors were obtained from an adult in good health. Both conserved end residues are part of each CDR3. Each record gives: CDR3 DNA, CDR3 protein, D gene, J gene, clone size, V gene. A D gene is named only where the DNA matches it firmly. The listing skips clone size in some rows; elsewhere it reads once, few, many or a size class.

DNA: TGTGCCAGTAGTTCGAGGGACAGGGAGAGCAATCAGCCCCAGCATTTT; CDR3: CASSSRDRESNQPQHF; D: TRBD1; J: TRBJ1-5; size: .; V: TRBV19
DNA: TGCGCCAGCAGCTTGGTAGACAGTCCCTATGGCTACACCTTC; CDR3: CASSLVDSPYGYTF; D: .; J: TRBJ1-2; size: .; V: TRBV5-1
DNA: TGTGCCAGCAGCCCCCAGACAGGGGCACCCACTGAAGCTTTCTTT; CDR3: CASSPQTGAPTEAFF; D: TRBD1; J: TRBJ1-1; size: once; V: TRBV7-9
DNA: TGTGCCAGCAGTTTATCTGACTCTGGGGCCAACGTCCTGACTTTC; CDR3: CASSLSDSGANVLTF; D: .; J: TRBJ2-6; size: .; V: TRBV27
DNA: TGTGCCAGCAGCCCGCCCGGAGAAGAGCAGTACTTC; CDR3: CASSPPGEEQYF; D: .; J: TRBJ2-7; size: .; V: TRBV28
DNA: TGCGCCAGCAGCTTGGCCGGTGACACTGAAGCTTTCTTT; CDR3: CASSLAGDTEAFF; D: .; J: TRBJ1-1; size: .; V: TRBV5-1
DNA: TGCGCCAGCAGCCAAGTTGCGGGGGATCAGCCCCAGCATTTT; CDR3: CASSQVAGDQPQHF; D: .; J: TRBJ1-5; size: .; V: TRBV4-1
DNA: TGTGCCATCAGGGATTCGGAGTTCGATACGCAGTATTTT; CDR3: CAIRDSEFDTQYF; D: .; J: TRBJ2-3; size: .; V: TRBV10-3
DNA: TGTGCCAGCAGCCCCTCAGGGGGTGTCTATGGCTACACCTTC; CDR3: CASSPSGGVYGYTF; D: TRBD1; J: TRBJ1-2; size: .; V: TRBV27
DNA: TGTGCCAGCAGCCTCACCGGGGGGGCTCAGCCCCAGCATTTT; CDR3: CASSLTGGAQPQHF; D: .; J: TRBJ1-5; size: .; V: TRBV11-2
DNA: TGCGCCAGCAGCTTGGCCGTGGGGGCTAAGAATGAGCAGTTCTTC; CDR3: CASSLAVGAKNEQFF; D: .; J: TRBJ2-1; size: .; V: TRBV5-1
DNA: TGTGCCATCAGGCCGGGACTAGCGGGAGCAGCAGAGACCCAGTACTTC; CDR3: CAIRPGLAGAAETQYF; D: TRBD2; J: TRBJ2-5; size: .; V: TRBV10-3
DNA: TGTGCCAGTAGTATGGAGGGCCTGATAAATTCACCCCTCCACTTT; CDR3: CASSMEGLINSPLHF; D: .; J: TRBJ1-6; size: .; V: TRBV19
DNA: TGTGCCAGCACCGCTGGATCCCGGACTACCGGGGAGCTGTTTTTT; CDR3: CASTAGSRTTGELFF; D: .; J: TRBJ2-2; size: .; V: TRBV5-6
DNA: TGTGCCAGCAGCCAAGACGGTCCCCCGAACACCGGGGAGCTGTTTTTT; CDR3: CASSQDGPPNTGELFF; D: .; J: TRBJ2-2; size: once; V: TRBV3-1/TRBV3-2
DNA: TGTGCCAGCAGTGTAAACGGGGGAGATGGCTACACCTTC; CDR3: CASSVNGGDGYTF; D: .; J: TRBJ1-2; size: few; V: TRBV2
DNA: TGTGCCAGCAGCTACCGGAGCGGGAGGGACAATGAGCAGTTCTTC; CDR3: CASSYRSGRDNEQFF; D: TRBD2; J: TRBJ2-1; size: many; V: TRBV5-4
DNA: TGTGCCAGCAGCTTTAGCGGGCCCTACGAGCAGTACTTC; CDR3: CASSFSGPYEQYF; D: TRBD2; J: TRBJ2-7; size: few; V: TRBV5-8
DNA: TGTGCCAGCAGGACAAGGACAGGGATGAACACTGAAGCTTTCTTT; CDR3: CASRTRTGMNTEAFF; D: TRBD1; J: TRBJ1-1; size: .; V: TRBV6-5
DNA: TGTGCCAGCAGCCGTACAGCGACTCCCACTGAAGCTTTCTTT; CDR3: CASSRTATPTEAFF; D: .; J: TRBJ1-1; size: .; V: TRBV7-9
DNA: TGTGCCAGTAGTAGGAGCGGGAGCTCCTACAATGAGCAGTTCTTC; CDR3: CASSRSGSSYNEQFF; D: TRBD2; J: TRBJ2-1; size: .; V: TRBV19
DNA: TGTGCCAGCAGTATACAGGGGCGCTATAATTCACCCCTCCACTTT; CDR3: CASSIQGRYNSPLHF; D: TRBD1; J: TRBJ1-6; size: once; V: TRBV27
DNA: TGTGCCAGCAGTATGAGGGCAGCCGGGGAGACCCAGTACTTC; CDR3: CASSMRAAGETQYF; D: .; J: TRBJ2-5; size: .; V: TRBV2
DNA: TGCGCCAGCAGCCTAGGACTAGCGGGCGAAGATACGCAGTATTTT; CDR3: CASSLGLAGEDTQYF; D: TRBD2; J: TRBJ2-3; size: .; V: TRBV5-1
DNA: TGTGCCAGACACCCTTATCAAGTGGTGGGACAGATTCATCAGAACACTGAAGCTTTCTTT; CDR3: CARHPYQVVGQIHQNTEAFF; D: TRBD1; J: TRBJ1-1; size: .; V: TRBV5-3
DNA: TGTGCCAGCAGTGAGACAGCTGTCTCTGGAAACACCATATATTTT; CDR3: CASSETAVSGNTIYF; D: .; J: TRBJ1-3; size: .; V: TRBV6-1
DNA: TGCGCCAGCAGGCCCGGGACAGGGGTCGATACGCAGTATTTT; CDR3: CASRPGTGVDTQYF; D: TRBD1; J: TRBJ2-3; size: .; V: TRBV5-1
DNA: TGTGCCAGCAGTTGGGGGTTCAGGAGGACAGCTAACTATGGCTACACCTTC; CDR3: CASSWGFRRTANYGYTF; D: .; J: TRBJ1-2; size: .; V: TRBV6-2/TRBV6-3
DNA: TGTGCCAGTAGTTTACAGGGTTATGGCTACACCTTC; CDR3: CASSLQGYGYTF; D: .; J: TRBJ1-2; size: .; V: TRBV19
DNA: TGTGCCAGTAGTAGAGCCGGAGGTAATGAAAAACTGTTTTTT; CDR3: CASSRAGGNEKLFF; D: .; J: TRBJ1-4; size: .; V: TRBV19
DNA: TGCAGTGCTAGTCAGCAGGGAAATCAGCCCCAGCATTTT; CDR3: CSASQQGNQPQHF; D: .; J: TRBJ1-5; size: .; V: TRBV20-1
DNA: TGTGCCAGTAGTATGGGGGCGGGAGGGCCGAGTGAGCAGTTCTTC; CDR3: CASSMGAGGPSEQFF; D: TRBD2; J: TRBJ2-1; size: .; V: TRBV19
DNA: TGCGCCAGCAGTCATTCCCCGGTTGCCTATGGCTACACCTTC; CDR3: CASSHSPVAYGYTF; D: .; J: TRBJ1-2; size: .; V: TRBV23-1
DNA: TGCGCCAGCAGCCAAGATTGGGGAGGTGAAAAACTGTTTTTT; CDR3: CASSQDWGGEKLFF; D: .; J: TRBJ1-4; size: .; V: TRBV4-1
DNA: TGCGCCAGCGCCGGGACATTCCTCTCTGGAAACACCATATATTTT; CDR3: CASAGTFLSGNTIYF; D: .; J: TRBJ1-3; size: .; V: TRBV10-2
DNA: TGTGCCAGCAGTTATGGGGGGGCGCAGGGCTACACCTTC; CDR3: CASSYGGAQGYTF; D: .; J: TRBJ1-2; size: .; V: TRBV6-5
DNA: TGTGCCAGCAGCCAAGATCAGGGTTTCTCTGGAAACACCATATATTTT; CDR3: CASSQDQGFSGNTIYF; D: .; J: TRBJ1-3; size: .; V: TRBV3-1/TRBV3-2
DNA: TGTGCTAGTGGTTTGGTACTCTCGGGACAGATGGGCGGATGGGGCAATCAGCCCCAGCATTTT; CDR3: CASGLVLSGQMGGWGNQPQHF; D: TRBD1; J: TRBJ1-5; size: .; V: TRBV12-5
DNA: TGTGCCACCAGAGGGGAGGGGTTTGACTATGGCTACACCTTC; CDR3: CATRGEGFDYGYTF; D: .; J: TRBJ1-2; size: .; V: TRBV24-1
DNA: TGTGCCAGCAGCTTACGGGAGCAAAATGAGCAGTTCTTC; CDR3: CASSLREQNEQFF; D: .; J: TRBJ2-1; size: .; V: TRBV7-6
DNA: TGTGCCAGCAGCCAAGACTTCGAGTCAACTGAAGCTTTCTTT; CDR3: CASSQDFESTEAFF; D: .; J: TRBJ1-1; size: .; V: TRBV4-2
DNA: TGTGCCACCAGCAGAATCACAGATACGCAGTATTTT; CDR3: CATSRITDTQYF; D: .; J: TRBJ2-3; size: .; V: TRBV15
DNA: TGTGCCAGCAGTAGGGACAGTAACAAAAACATTCAGTACTTC; CDR3: CASSRDSNKNIQYF; D: TRBD1; J: TRBJ2-4; size: .; V: TRBV6-2/TRBV6-3
DNA: TGTGCCAGCAGTCCGGATTCCTACGAGCAGTACTTC; CDR3: CASSPDSYEQYF; D: .; J: TRBJ2-7; size: .; V: TRBV28
DNA: TGTGCCAGCAGCCCACGATCACTATACAATGAGCAGTTCTTC; CDR3: CASSPRSLYNEQFF; D: .; J: TRBJ2-1; size: .; V: TRBV3-1/TRBV3-2
DNA: TGTGCCACCAGCAGAGACACAGAGACCCAGTACTTC; CDR3: CATSRDTETQYF; D: .; J: TRBJ2-5; size: .; V: TRBV15
DNA: TGTGCCAGCAGCGTAGGGTCGGGAGAAATTAAGTTCTTC; CDR3: CASSVGSGEIKFF; D: .; J: TRBJ2-1; size: .; V: TRBV9
DNA: TGCGCCAGCAGCTTGGAAGGGGGCTGGACTGAAGCTTTCTTT; CDR3: CASSLEGGWTEAFF; D: TRBD1; J: TRBJ1-1; size: .; V: TRBV5-1
DNA: TGTGCCTTAGTCCAGGCGAACACCGGGGAGCTGTTTTTT; CDR3: CALVQANTGELFF; D: .; J: TRBJ2-2; size: .; V: TRBV30
DNA: TGTGCCATAGCCAGTCACGAGGTCGGGGGGCTCAACGAGCAGTACTTC; CDR3: CAIASHEVGGLNEQYF; D: .; J: TRBJ2-7; size: .; V: TRBV10-3
DNA: TGTGCCAGCGAAGACCTCGGCTATGGCTACACCTTC; CDR3: CASEDLGYGYTF; D: .; J: TRBJ1-2; size: .; V: TRBV25-1
DNA: TGCGCCAGCAGCCCGGGGGAGGGGGCGTTCAATGAGCAGTTCTTC; CDR3: CASSPGEGAFNEQFF; D: .; J: TRBJ2-1; size: .; V: TRBV5-1
DNA: TGCAGCGTTTCCGGGACAGGGGAAACATCCTACGAGCAGTACTTC; CDR3: CSVSGTGETSYEQYF; D: TRBD1; J: TRBJ2-7; size: .; V: TRBV29-1
DNA: TGTGCCAGCTCCCAAGGCCCCGCTGAAGCTTTCTTT; CDR3: CASSQGPAEAFF; D: .; J: TRBJ1-1; size: .; V: TRBV18
DNA: TGTGCCAGCAGCGCGAGTCCACTGCAGGGACTATTCGGCGGCTACACCTTC; CDR3: CASSASPLQGLFGGYTF; D: .; J: TRBJ1-2; size: .; V: TRBV9
DNA: TGTGCCAGTAGTATCCCGACAGGGATAAGCAATCAGCCCCAGCATTTT; CDR3: CASSIPTGISNQPQHF; D: TRBD1; J: TRBJ1-5; size: .; V: TRBV19